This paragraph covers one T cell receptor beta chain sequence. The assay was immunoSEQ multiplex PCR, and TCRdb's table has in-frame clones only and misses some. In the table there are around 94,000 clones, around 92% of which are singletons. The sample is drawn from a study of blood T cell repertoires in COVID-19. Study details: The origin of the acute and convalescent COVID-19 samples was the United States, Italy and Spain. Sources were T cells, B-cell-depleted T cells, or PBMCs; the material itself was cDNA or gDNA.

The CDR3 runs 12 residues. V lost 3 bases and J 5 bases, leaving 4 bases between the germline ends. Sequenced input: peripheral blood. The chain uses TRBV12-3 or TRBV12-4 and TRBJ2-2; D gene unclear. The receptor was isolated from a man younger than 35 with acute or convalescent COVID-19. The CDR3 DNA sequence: TGTGCCAGCAGTTTCCAGACCGGGGAGCTGTTTTTT. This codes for CASSFQTGELFF.